The 20 T cell receptor beta chains below come from one sample, sequenced in a study of T-cell memory formation after mild COVID-19. MiXCR was run by TCRdb on the 5' RACE reads, yielding one entry per CDR3 protein. The sample has over 250,000 distinct CDR3 sequences; approximately 15% are singletons. Sequencing was carried out using PBMCs or a T cell subset sorted from them (not recorded which). Receptors originate from a man between 18 and 35 years old who had mild COVID-19 (a few samples of this study predate the infection). Cell type and time point are not known.

This clonotype has more than one count but fewer than ten. The chain carries TRBV5-1 and TRBJ2-2; D is undetermined. With 0 bases removed from V and 6 bases from J, the gap between germline ends came to 9 bases. The CDR3 is 14 amino acids. Germline lookup yields CDR1 SGHRS and CDR2 YFSETQ. For the CDR3, the DNA is TGCGCCAGCAGCTTGGGTCCTGTTCCCGGGGAGCTGTTTTTT. Translation: CASSLGPVPGELFF.

A few counts support this clonotype. This rearrangement joins TRBV29-1 to TRBJ2-5; D not resolved. This CDR3 region has 12 residues. The germline V gene has CDR1 SQVTM and CDR2 ANQGSEA. V lost 1 base and J 3 bases, leaving 6 bases between the germline ends. The CDR3 nucleotides read TGCAGCGTTGAAGGTTCTGAAGAGACCCAGTACTTC. It codes for CSVEGSEETQYF.

This clonotype appeared a few times. The V call is TRBV5-1, the J call TRBJ1-6; D ambiguous. Germline V gene data show CDR1 as SGHRS and CDR2 as YFSETQ. The V end lost 0 bases, the J end lost 5 bases, and 9 bases lay between the germline ends. The CDR3 length is 15 residues. The CDR3 region is CASSLVGQNNSPLHF. The CDR3 nucleotides are TGCGCCAGCAGCTTGGTCGGGCAGAATAATTCACCCCTCCACTTT.

The chain recombines TRBV6-2 or TRBV6-3 with TRBJ2-5; 8 positions agree with TRBD2. The CDR3 extends over 14 amino acids. The junction had 8 bases not matched to a gene; V was cut back by 6 bases and J by 5 bases. Germline V lookup: CDR1 MNHEY, CDR2 SVGEGT. The chain's CDR3 is CASRPTSGGETQYF. CDR3 in DNA: TGTGCCAGCAGACCCACTAGCGGTGGGGAGACCCAGTACTTC.

This clonotype was seen more than once but under ten times. The chain links TRBV6-1 to TRBJ1-6, with D uncertain. The CDR3 totals 14 residues. V lost 10 bases to trimming and J lost 6 bases, with 16 bases between them. Germline-derived CDR1 and CDR2 are MNHNS and SASEGT. CDR3: CATLGHPPNSPLHF. The CDR3 region has the DNA TGTGCCACCCTCGGGCATCCTCCTAATTCACCCCTCCACTTT.

J is TRBJ1-2 and V is TRBV10-3; D may be TRBD1 (6 bases). The CDR3 covers 13 residues. Trimming removed 7 bases at V and 7 bases at J, with 16 bases between. Germline loops: CDR1 ENHRY, CDR2 SYGVKD. Here the CDR3 reads CAIMSQGPVGYTF. Written as DNA, the CDR3 is TGTGCCATCATGTCGCAGGGGCCGGTTGGCTACACCTTC.

V gene TRBV25-1 combines with J gene TRBJ1-4, with 9 bases matching TRBD1. Unmatched junction bases numbered 4, after V lost 3 bases and J lost 5 bases. The CDR3 is 15 amino acids. CDR1 and CDR2 (germline): MGHDK, SYGVNS. The DNA of the CDR3 is TGTGCCAGCAGTGAGCCCGGGACAGGGAATGAAAAACTGTTTTTT. It translates to CASSEPGTGNEKLFF.

This clonotype has only a few counts. The chain is built from TRBV12-3 or TRBV12-4 and TRBJ2-2; D remains ambiguous. CDR3 length: 15 residues. V gave up 6 bases and J gave up 3 bases, with 14 bases separating them. The CDR3 loop is CASRFTPIDTGELFF. The CDR3 DNA follows: TGTGCCAGCAGGTTCACCCCTATCGACACCGGGGAGCTGTTTTTT.

This clonotype was recorded a few times. The gene calls are TRBV4-2 and TRBJ2-3; TRBD2 matches at 7 bases. The trim removed 1 base at V and 3 bases at J, leaving 4 bases unmatched. Looked up from germline, CDR1 is LGHNA and CDR2 is YNFKEQ. This CDR3 has 15 residues. CDR3 in DNA: TGTGCCAGCAGCCAAGTTCTAGCGGTTACAGATACGCAGTATTTT. Its protein is CASSQVLAVTDTQYF.

The chain employs TRBV20-1 and TRBJ2-3; D remains ambiguous. Germline CDR1 is DFQATT and CDR2 is SNEGSKA (reference sequence). CDR3 length: 13 residues. The V end lost 3 bases, the J end lost 8 bases, and 15 bases lay between the germline ends. This CDR3 is CSASFGLGVTQYF. The CDR3 DNA is TGCAGTGCTAGTTTCGGTTTGGGCGTTACGCAGTATTTT.

This clonotype has a handful of counts. The gene calls are TRBV7-9 and TRBJ1-1, with D unclear. CDR1 is SEHNR and CDR2 is FQNEAQ in the germline V gene (reference sequence). Trimming removed 5 bases from V and 4 bases from J, with 14 bases in between. The CDR3 is made up of 14 amino acids. This CDR3 reads CASSDPLDSTEAFF. The CDR3, as DNA: TGTGCCAGCAGCGACCCACTTGATAGCACTGAAGCTTTCTTT.

This clonotype was recorded a few times. This rearrangement joins TRBV10-3 to TRBJ2-5, with 10 bases identical to TRBD1. Germline values: CDR1 ENHRY, CDR2 SYGVKD. V lost 2 bases to trimming and J lost 4 bases; unmatched junction nucleotides: 7. The CDR3 has 16 amino acids. The CDR3, as DNA: TGTGCCATCAGTGAGCGGGGGACAGGGGTTGGAGAGACCCAGTACTTC. This codes for CAISERGTGVGETQYF.

This clonotype was seen ten or more times. The CDR3 nucleotides read TGTGCCAGCAGCCGGGGACAGGGTGCTAACTATGGCTACACCTTC. As protein: CASSRGQGANYGYTF. This chain joins TRBV7-2 and TRBJ1-2; TRBD1 matches 9 bases. This CDR3 contains 15 residues. Germline values: CDR1 SGHTA, CDR2 FQGNSA. V was pared by 5 bases and J by 0 bases, with 4 bases of the junction left unmatched.

This sequence joins TRBV9 and TRBJ1-2; D call uncertain. The CDR3 has 15 amino acids. Trimming removed 4 bases at V and 4 bases at J, with 17 bases between. Looked up from germline, CDR1 is SGDLS and CDR2 is YYNGEE. The CDR3 spells CASSLRTDFRYGYTF. The CDR3 region has the DNA TGTGCCAGCAGCCTCAGGACTGACTTCCGCTATGGCTACACCTTC.

This clonotype was seen repeatedly, ten times or more. V usage is TRBV4-1 and J usage is TRBJ2-7; D is unresolved. Trimming cost V 8 bases and J 2 bases, with 16 bases left between them. The CDR3 length is 14 residues. The germline V gene encodes CDR1 MGHRA and CDR2 YSYEKL. The DNA for the CDR3 is TGCGCCAGCCGTCCCAGCAGGCCACCCTACGAGCAGTACTTC. Translated: CASRPSRPPYEQYF.

A few counts support this clonotype. This chain links TRBV7-2 with TRBJ1-6, with D possibly TRBD1 on 5 matching bases. Trimming removed 5 bases from V and 10 bases from J, with 18 bases in between. In germline, CDR1 is SGHTA, CDR2 FQGNSA. This CDR3 is 15 amino acids long. The CDR3: CASSLGPGQGSPLHF. CDR3 nucleotide sequence: TGTGCCAGCAGCCTAGGACCAGGGCAGGGATCACCCCTCCACTTT.

This clonotype was picked up a small number of times. The rearrangement joins TRBV4-1 to TRBJ1-6; TRBD1 is a possible D gene (6 bases). This CDR3 has 14 residues. Between the trimmed V and J ends, which lost 4 bases and 12 bases, there was a span of 16 bases. The germline gives CDR1 MGHRA, CDR2 YSYEKL. The CDR3 protein is CASSLHTGKEPLHF. The CDR3 DNA sequence: TGCGCCAGCAGCCTACATACAGGGAAGGAACCCCTCCACTTT.

This clonotype came up a few times. The rearrangement links TRBV3-1 to TRBJ2-1; D perhaps matches TRBD2 (5 bases). The CDR3 length is 15 residues. Germline V gene lookup returns CDR1 LGHDT and CDR2 YNNKEL (reference sequence). V was cut by 5 bases and J by 0 bases, with 11 bases left in between. This CDR3 is CASSTLLGSYNEQFF. As DNA, the CDR3 is TGTGCCAGCAGCACCTTACTAGGCTCCTACAATGAGCAGTTCTTC.

V is TRBV10-3 and J is TRBJ2-1, with D unclear. V lost 0 bases and J lost 6, with 3 bases in between. CDR3 size: 12 residues. The V gene's germline CDR1 is ENHRY and CDR2 SYGVKD. The CDR3 coding sequence is TGTGCCATCAGTGAGTCCGGCAATGAGCAGTTCTTC. It encodes CAISESGNEQFF.

This clonotype has a handful of counts. The chain employs TRBV5-1 and TRBJ2-1; D remains unclear. V was shortened by 0 bases and J by 11 bases, with 12 bases between the two germline ends. CDR1 is SGHRS, CDR2 YFSETQ, per germline. The CDR3 has 13 residues. CDR3 DNA: TGCGCCAGCAGCTTGGATCTCACACCCCAGCAGTTCTTC. Amino acids: CASSLDLTPQQFF.